These 2 T cell receptor beta chains came from one sample sequenced in a study of shared clonotypes between healthy human individuals. Here immunoSEQ multiplex PCR was the method, and the copy in TCRdb shows in-frame clones only, minus some. Of about 1,500,000 clones in the sample, roughly 96% were seen once. The specimen sequenced was naive CD4+ T cells sorted from blood. Noted subset: CD45RA+ positively selected. These receptors all come from a man aged 25 to 45 in good health.

This clone showed up just once. The chain recombines TRBV5-1 with TRBJ2-1; TRBD2 is a possible D gene (5 bases). The CDR3 extends over 13 amino acids. V was clipped by 4 bases and J by 6 bases, with 11 bases between them. Germline V gene sequence: CDR1 SGHRS, CDR2 YFSETQ. CDR3 region: CASSLAGPNEQFF. For the CDR3, the DNA is TGCGCCAGCAGCCTCGCGGGTCCCAATGAGCAGTTCTTC. The full variable domain, with the rest looked up from reference TRBV5-1 and TRBJ2-1, is KAGVTQTPRYLIKTRGQQVTLSCSPISGHRSVSWYQQTPGQGLQFLFEYFSETQRNKGNFPGRFSGRQFSNSRSEMNVSTLELGDSALYLCASSLAGPNEQFFGPGTRLTVL.

V is TRBV9 and J is TRBJ1-2; 7 nucleotides align to TRBD1. From germline, CDR1 is SGDLS and CDR2 YYNGEE. J gave up 4 bases and V 2 bases, and 5 bases lay outside the gene matches. This CDR3 has 14 amino acids. The CDR3 is CASSVEGAFYGYTF. The CDR3 bases are TGTGCCAGCAGCGTGGAGGGGGCTTTCTATGGCTACACCTTC.